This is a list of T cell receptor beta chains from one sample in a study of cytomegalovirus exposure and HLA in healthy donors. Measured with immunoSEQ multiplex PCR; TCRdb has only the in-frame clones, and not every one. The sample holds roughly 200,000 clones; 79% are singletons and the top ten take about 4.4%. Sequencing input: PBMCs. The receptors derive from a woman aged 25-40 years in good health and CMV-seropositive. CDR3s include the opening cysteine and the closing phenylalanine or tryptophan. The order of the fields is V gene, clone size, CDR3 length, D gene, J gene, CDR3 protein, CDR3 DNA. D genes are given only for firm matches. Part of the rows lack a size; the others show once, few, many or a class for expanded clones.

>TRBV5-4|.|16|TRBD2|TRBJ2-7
CASSQSRLAGPYEQYF
TGTGCCAGCAGCCAGTCGCGGCTAGCGGGGCCTTACGAGCAGTACTTC
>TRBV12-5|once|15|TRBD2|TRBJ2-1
CASGRNGLDNNEQFF
TGTGCTAGTGGTAGAAATGGACTAGACAACAATGAGCAGTTCTTC
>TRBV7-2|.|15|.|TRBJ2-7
CASSLGADSSYEQYF
TGTGCCAGCAGCTTGGGGGCAGACAGCTCCTACGAGCAGTACTTC
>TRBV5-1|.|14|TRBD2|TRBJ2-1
CASSLATSGGEQFF
TGCGCCAGCAGCTTGGCTACTAGCGGGGGGGAGCAGTTCTTC
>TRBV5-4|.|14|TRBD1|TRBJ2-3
CASRWTGGADTQYF
TGTGCCAGCAGATGGACAGGGGGCGCAGATACGCAGTATTTT
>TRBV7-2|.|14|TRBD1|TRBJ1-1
CASSFSGGASEAFF
TGTGCCAGCAGCTTCTCAGGGGGCGCCTCTGAAGCTTTCTTT
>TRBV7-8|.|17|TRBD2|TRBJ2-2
CASSVGTSGNNTGELFF
TGTGCCAGCAGCGTAGGAACTAGCGGGAACAACACCGGGGAGCTGTTTTTT
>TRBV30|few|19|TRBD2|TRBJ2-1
CAWSTPSGGTSGPNNEQFF
TGTGCCTGGAGTACCCCCTCAGGCGGGACTAGCGGACCGAACAATGAGCAGTTCTTC
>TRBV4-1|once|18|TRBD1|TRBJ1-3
CASSQGLRQGVSGNTIYF
TGCGCCAGCAGCCAGGGATTAAGACAGGGGGTCTCTGGAAACACCATATATTTT
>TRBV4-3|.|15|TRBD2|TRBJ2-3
CASSRAGGSTDTQYF
TGCGCCAGCTCCCGAGCGGGGGGATCCACAGATACGCAGTATTTT
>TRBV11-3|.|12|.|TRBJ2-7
CASSWQSFEQYF
TGTGCCAGCAGCTGGCAGTCATTCGAGCAGTACTTC
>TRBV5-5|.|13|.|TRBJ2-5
CASSLAGPETQYF
TGTGCCAGCAGCTTGGCAGGTCCCGAGACCCAGTACTTC
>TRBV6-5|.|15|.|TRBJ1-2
CASSYSSGRSYGYTF
TGTGCCAGCAGTTACTCGAGTGGGCGCAGCTATGGCTACACCTTC
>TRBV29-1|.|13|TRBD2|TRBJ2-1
CSVRSGGAYEQFF
TGCAGCGTTAGGAGCGGGGGGGCTTATGAGCAGTTCTTC
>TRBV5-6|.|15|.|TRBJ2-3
CASSRTDRATDTQYF
TGTGCCAGCAGTCGGACAGACCGAGCCACAGATACGCAGTATTTT
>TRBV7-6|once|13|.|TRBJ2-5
CASSSTNGQTQYF
TGTGCCAGCAGCTCGACTAATGGACAGACCCAGTACTTC
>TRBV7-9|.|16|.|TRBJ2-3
CASSSPRGAGSDTQYF
TGTGCCAGCAGCTCCCCCAGGGGGGCAGGGTCAGATACGCAGTATTTT
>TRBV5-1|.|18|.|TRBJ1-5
CASSLYRASRPYNQPQHF
TGCGCCAGCAGCTTGTACAGGGCGTCCCGCCCTTACAATCAGCCCCAGCATTTT
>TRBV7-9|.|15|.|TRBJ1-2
CASSFQGQGSDGYTF
TGTGCCAGCAGCTTCCAGGGCCAGGGGTCGGACGGCTACACCTTC
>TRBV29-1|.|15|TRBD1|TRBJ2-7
CSVEYRSGGEWEQYF
TGCAGCGTTGAATACAGGTCAGGGGGCGAGTGGGAGCAGTACTTC
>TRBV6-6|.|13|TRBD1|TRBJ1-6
CASGGQANSPLHF
TGTGCCAGCGGTGGACAGGCCAATTCACCCCTCCACTTT
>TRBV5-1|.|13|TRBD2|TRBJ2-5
CASSREGGETQYF
TGCGCCAGCAGCCGGGAGGGGGGTGAGACCCAGTACTTC
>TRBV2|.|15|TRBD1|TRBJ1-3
CASSPTGEPGNTIYF
TGTGCCAGCAGTCCTACAGGGGAACCTGGAAACACCATATATTTT
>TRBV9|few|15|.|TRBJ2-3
CASSASMGLGDTQYF
TGTGCCAGCAGCGCCTCCATGGGGCTGGGAGATACGCAGTATTTT
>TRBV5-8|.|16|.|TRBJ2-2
CASSFPLGWSTGELFF
TGTGCCAGCAGCTTCCCCCTCGGTTGGAGCACCGGGGAGCTGTTTTTT
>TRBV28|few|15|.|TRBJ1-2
CASSTPDSALGGYTF
TGTGCCAGCAGCACTCCCGACAGCGCGTTGGGTGGCTACACCTTC
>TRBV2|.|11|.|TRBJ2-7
CASGSNYEQYF
TGTGCCAGCGGCTCGAACTACGAGCAGTACTTC
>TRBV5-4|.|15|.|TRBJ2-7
CASSLAHVGGYEQYF
TGTGCCAGCAGCTTGGCTCATGTCGGAGGATACGAGCAGTACTTC
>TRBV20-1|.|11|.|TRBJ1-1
CSARRQTEAFF
TGCAGTGCTAGGAGGCAGACTGAAGCTTTCTTT
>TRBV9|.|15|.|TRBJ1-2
CASSAEGVFSYGYTF
TGTGCCAGCAGCGCCGAAGGGGTTTTTAGCTATGGCTACACCTTC
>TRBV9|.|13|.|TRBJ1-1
CASSITGRTEAFF
TGTGCCAGCAGTATTACGGGGAGAACTGAAGCTTTCTTT
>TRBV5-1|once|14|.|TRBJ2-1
CASSSPVSENEQFF
TGCGCCAGCAGCTCCCCTGTGAGCGAGAATGAGCAGTTCTTC
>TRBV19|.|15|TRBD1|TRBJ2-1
CASSSRTGGHNEQFF
TGTGCCAGTAGTAGTCGCACAGGGGGACACAATGAGCAGTTCTTC
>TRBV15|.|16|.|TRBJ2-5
CATSRDGFRGQETQYF
TGTGCCACCAGCAGAGACGGCTTTCGCGGTCAAGAGACCCAGTACTTC
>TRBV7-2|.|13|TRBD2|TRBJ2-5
CASSFGREETQYF
TGTGCCAGCAGCTTTGGGAGGGAAGAGACCCAGTACTTC
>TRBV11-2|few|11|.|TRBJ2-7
CASSGHLEQYF
TGTGCCAGCAGTGGCCACCTCGAGCAGTACTTC
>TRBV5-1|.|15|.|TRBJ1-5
CASSLGVLGNQPQHF
TGCGCCAGCAGCTTAGGGGTTTTGGGCAATCAGCCCCAGCATTTT
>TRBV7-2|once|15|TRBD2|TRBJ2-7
CASSFLAGNVIEQYF
TGTGCCAGCAGCTTCCTAGCGGGGAACGTTATTGAGCAGTACTTC
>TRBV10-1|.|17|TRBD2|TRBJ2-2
CASLPTSGRINTGELFF
TGCGCCAGCCTACCCACTAGCGGGAGGATAAATACCGGGGAGCTGTTTTTT
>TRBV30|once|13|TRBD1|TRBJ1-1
CAWSRPGQPEAFF
TGTGCCTGGAGCCGTCCGGGACAGCCTGAAGCTTTCTTT
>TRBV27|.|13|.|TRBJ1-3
CATRGHSGNTIYF
TGTGCCACTAGAGGACACTCTGGAAACACCATATATTTT
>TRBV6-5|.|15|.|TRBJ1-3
CASQRLGLSGNTIYF
TGTGCCAGCCAGCGCTTGGGGCTCTCTGGAAACACCATATATTTT
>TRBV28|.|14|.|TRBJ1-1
CASSLVQGGAEAFF
TGTGCCAGCAGTTTGGTACAGGGAGGGGCTGAAGCTTTCTTT
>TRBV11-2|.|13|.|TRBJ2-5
CASSLRQVETQYF
TGTGCCAGCAGCTTAAGACAGGTGGAGACCCAGTACTTC
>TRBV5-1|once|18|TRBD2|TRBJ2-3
CASSHLPASGSVSDTQYF
TGCGCCAGCAGCCACCTACCGGCTAGCGGGAGTGTGAGCGATACGCAGTATTTT
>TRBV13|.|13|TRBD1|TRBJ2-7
CASRRDRGYEQYF
TGTGCCAGCAGACGGGACAGGGGTTACGAGCAGTACTTC
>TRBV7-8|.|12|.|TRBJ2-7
CASSLIDNEQYF
TGTGCCAGCAGCTTAATAGACAACGAGCAGTACTTC
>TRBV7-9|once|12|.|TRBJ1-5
CASSFRGQPQHF
TGTGCCAGCAGTTTCAGGGGTCAGCCCCAGCATTTT
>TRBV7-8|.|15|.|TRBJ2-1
CASSLSSAQGHEQFF
TGTGCCAGCAGCTTATCGTCCGCCCAGGGCCATGAGCAGTTCTTC
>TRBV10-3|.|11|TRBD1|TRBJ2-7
CATKTGGEQYF
TGTGCCACCAAGACAGGGGGCGAGCAGTACTTC
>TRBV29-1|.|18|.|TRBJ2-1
CSVVAGTGWASSYNEQFF
TGCAGCGTTGTCGCAGGGACTGGGTGGGCTAGCTCCTACAATGAGCAGTTCTTC
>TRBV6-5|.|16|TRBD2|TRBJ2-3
CASSYFTGGTTDTQYF
TGTGCCAGCAGTTACTTTACGGGGGGGACCACAGATACGCAGTATTTT
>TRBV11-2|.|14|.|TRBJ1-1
CASSLDGVYTEAFF
TGTGCCAGCAGCTTAGACGGTGTTTACACTGAAGCTTTCTTT
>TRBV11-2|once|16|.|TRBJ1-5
CASSLLGQGSNQPQHF
TGTGCCAGCAGCTTACTCGGGCAGGGAAGCAATCAGCCCCAGCATTTT